A single sample is the source of the 27 T cell receptor beta chains below, sequenced in a study of blood T cell repertoires in COVID-19. The protocol was immunoSEQ multiplex PCR, while the TCRdb copy is restricted to in-frame clones and leaves out a portion. The data hold around 400,000 clones, with more than 75% observed a single time. Sequenced: peripheral blood. The source is a young woman with COVID-19, enrolled during active disease.

V is TRBV2 and J is TRBJ2-7; weak D call: TRBD1 (6 bases). CDR3 length equals 14 residues. The germline V and J ends were trimmed by 7 bases and 6 bases, with 19 bases remaining between them. Germline values: CDR1 SNHLY, CDR2 FYNNEI. The CDR3 is CASIPFTWGREQYF. As DNA, the CDR3 is TGTGCCAGCATCCCTTTTACATGGGGGCGCGAGCAGTACTTC.

The chain links TRBV2 to TRBJ2-3; 13 bases map to TRBD2. V shed 6 bases and J 6 bases; nucleotides not matched to a gene: 15. Germline V CDR1 and CDR2: SNHLY, FYNNEI. This CDR3 region has 18 residues. Written as DNA, the CDR3 is TGTGCCAGCAGCCCCGGGACTAGCGGGATGGGGGTGTTTGATACGCAGTATTTT. Encoded protein: CASSPGTSGMGVFDTQYF. Filled out from reference TRBV2 and TRBJ2-3, the complete variable domain reads EPEVTQTPSHQVTQMGQEVILRCVPISNHLYFYWYRQILGQKVEFLVSFYNNEISEKSEIFDDQFSVERPDGSNFTLKIRSTKLEDSAMYFCASSPGTSGMGVFDTQYFGPGTRLTVL.

This chain connects TRBV28 to TRBJ2-7; maybe TRBD1 (5 bases). CDR1 is MDHEN, CDR2 SYDVKM, per germline. The V gene lost 4 bases and the J gene lost 0 bases, with 10 bases spanning the gap. The CDR3 loop spans 14 amino acids. The CDR3 region is CASSWAGPSYEQYF. The DNA for the CDR3 is TGTGCCAGCAGTTGGGCAGGGCCCTCCTACGAGCAGTACTTC.

This chain links TRBV28 with TRBJ2-3; possibly TRBD1 for D (6 bases). Trimming took off 6 bases at V and 2 bases at J, with 9 bases between the two ends. The CDR3 has 13 residues. The germline V gene has CDR1 MDHEN and CDR2 SYDVKM. DNA for the CDR3: TGTGCCAGCAGAAGGACAGACACAGATACGCAGTATTTT. As protein: CASRRTDTDTQYF. Drawing the rest from reference TRBV28 and TRBJ2-3, the complete variable domain is DVKVTQSSRYLVKRTGEKVFLECVQDMDHENMFWYRQDPGLGLRLIYFSYDVKMKEKGDIPEGYSVSREKKERFSLILESASTNQTSMYLCASRRTDTDTQYFGPGTRLTVL.

The chain joins TRBV5-6 to TRBJ2-7; D unresolved. Germline CDR1 and CDR2: SGHDT and YYEEEE. V lost 4 bases to trimming and J lost 0 bases, with 11 bases between them. The CDR3 has 14 residues. DNA for the CDR3: TGTGCCAGCAGCAACAGCCCGAACTCCTACGAGCAGTACTTC. It codes for CASSNSPNSYEQYF.

J is TRBJ2-4 and V is TRBV7-9; TRBD2 aligns across 12 bases. V shed 5 bases, J shed 3 bases, and the junction held 14 bases outside the gene matches. Germline lookup yields CDR1 SEHNR and CDR2 FQNEAQ (reference sequence). This CDR3 is 19 amino acids long. For the CDR3, the DNA is TGTGCCAGCAGCCTTCGCGCTAGCGGGAGGGCCGGGGACAAAAACATTCAGTACTTC. The encoded protein is CASSLRASGRAGDKNIQYF.

The chain combines TRBV9 with TRBJ2-5; weak D call: TRBD2 (6 bases). The ends were cut back, 0 bases at V and 2 bases at J, with 8 bases in the middle. The germline V gene has CDR1 SGDLS and CDR2 YYNGEE. The CDR3 covers 14 residues. CDR3 protein: CASSVGTIQETQYF. DNA for the CDR3: TGTGCCAGCAGCGTAGGGACTATACAAGAGACCCAGTACTTC. The variable domain in full, completed from reference TRBV9 and TRBJ2-5, reads DSGVTQTPKHLITATGQRVTLRCSPRSGDLSVYWYQQSLDQGLQFLIQYYNGEERAKGNILERFSAQQFPDLHSELNLSSLELGDSALYFCASSVGTIQETQYFGPGTRLLVL.

J is TRBJ2-3 and V is TRBV6-2 or TRBV6-3; D unresolved. Germline assignment: CDR1 MNHEY and CDR2 SVGEGT. CDR3 size: 15 residues. V was pared by 6 bases and J by 4 bases, with 17 bases between. CDR3 DNA: TGTGCCAGCAGCTCCCCCCTCAGCGTGGCAGATACGCAGTATTTT. This translates into CASSSPLSVADTQYF.

This sequence joins TRBV19 and TRBJ1-5; 7 positions match TRBD1. Germline assignment: CDR1 LNHDA and CDR2 SQIVND (reference sequence). The CDR3 spans 14 residues. J was trimmed by 6 bases and V by 6 bases; bases with no gene match: 8. For the CDR3, the DNA is TGTGCCAGTAGCATGACAGGGACGGCTCAGCCCCAGCATTTT. Its protein product is CASSMTGTAQPQHF.

This clone was counted between two and nine times. The gene calls are TRBV7-2 and TRBJ1-4, with no clear D. V lost 1 base and J 8 bases, leaving 20 bases between the germline ends. The CDR3 is made up of 17 amino acids. Looked up from germline, CDR1 is SGHTA and CDR2 is FQGNSA. CDR3 loop: CASSLGTGSALSEKLFF. DNA for the CDR3: TGTGCCAGCAGCTTAGGCACGGGGTCGGCACTAAGCGAAAAACTGTTTTTT. Full variable domain (outside the CDR3, taken from reference TRBV7-2 and TRBJ1-4): GAGVSQSPSNKVTEKGKDVELRCDPISGHTALYWYRQSLGQGLEFLIYFQGNSAPDKSGLPSDRFSAERTGGSVSTLTIQRTQQEDSAVYLCASSLGTGSALSEKLFFGSGTQLSVL.

CDR3 nucleotides: TGTGCCAGCACCCTACTAGGGACAGGGAGGACAGATACGCAGTATTTT. As protein: CASTLLGTGRTDTQYF. V and J are TRBV28 and TRBJ2-3; TRBD1 aligns across 9 bases. The CDR3 sequence is 16 residues long. The germline V gene encodes CDR1 MDHEN and CDR2 SYDVKM. After removal of 7 bases from V and 3 bases from J, the junction contained 11 bases not matched to a gene. The variable domain in full, with the rest retrieved from reference TRBV28 and TRBJ2-3, is DVKVTQSSRYLVKRTGEKVFLECVQDMDHENMFWYRQDPGLGLRLIYFSYDVKMKEKGDIPEGYSVSREKKERFSLILESASTNQTSMYLCASTLLGTGRTDTQYFGPGTRLTVL.

Regarding this clone: The same CDR3 is also encoded by other DNA sequences in this sample. The rearrangement uses TRBV2 and TRBJ2-3; D gene unclear. Germline assignment: CDR1 SNHLY and CDR2 FYNNEI. The V end lost 2 bases, the J end lost 0 bases, and 6 bases lay between the germline ends. The CDR3 is 14 amino acids. CDR3 residues: CASSELRSTDTQYF. In nucleotides, the CDR3 is TGTGCCAGCAGTGAACTTCGGAGCACAGATACGCAGTATTTT.

This clone occurred once. This chain uses TRBV4-1 with TRBJ2-7; D perhaps matches TRBD2 (5 bases). CDR1 is MGHRA, CDR2 YSYEKL, per germline. Between the trimmed V and J ends, which lost 0 bases and 0 bases, there was a span of 15 bases. This CDR3 has 17 residues. DNA for the CDR3: TGCGCCAGCAGCCAAGAGGGAAGGCCCACTAGCTCCTACGAGCAGTACTTC. It codes for CASSQEGRPTSSYEQYF.

The chain recombines TRBV3-1 (or the pseudogene TRBV3-2) with TRBJ2-3; D is uncertain. This CDR3 spans 13 amino acids. With 4 bases removed from V and 10 bases from J, the gap between germline ends came to 15 bases. Per germline, CDR1 LGHDT and CDR2 YNNKEL (reference sequence). The CDR3 bases are TGTGCCAGCAGCCCTCAAAACCGTCCGGCGCAGTATTTT. It encodes CASSPQNRPAQYF.

The V and J genes are TRBV4-1 and TRBJ2-7; the match to TRBD2 covers 10 bases. The CDR3 totals 14 residues. The J segment lost 7 bases and the V segment lost 3 bases, leaving 6 bases of the junction unmatched. Germline V CDR1 and CDR2: MGHRA, YSYEKL. CDR3 region: CASSQDSGRGEQYF. The DNA of the CDR3 is TGCGCCAGCAGCCAGGACAGCGGGAGGGGAGAGCAGTACTTC.

V gene TRBV25-1 combines with J gene TRBJ2-5; D remains unclear. The germline V gene has CDR1 MGHDK and CDR2 SYGVNS. The CDR3 covers 12 residues. Trimming shortened V by 1 base and J by 4 bases, and 4 bases separated the two germline ends. CDR3 coding DNA: TGTGCCAGCAGTGAATCGAGAGAGACCCAGTACTTC. This gives the protein CASSESRETQYF.

The chain uses TRBV2 and TRBJ2-3; TRBD2 agrees at 12 bases. The V and J ends lost 6 bases and 5 bases, in that order; junction bases with no gene match: 12. In germline, CDR1 is SNHLY, CDR2 FYNNEI. The CDR3 contains 17 residues. CDR3: CASSILAGGPSGDTQYF. The CDR3 coding sequence is TGTGCCAGCAGCATCCTAGCGGGAGGGCCCTCCGGAGATACGCAGTATTTT.

The V and J genes are TRBV18 and TRBJ2-7, with a tentative D call TRBD2 (6 bases). V dropped 0 bases and J dropped 6 bases, with 15 bases sitting between them. Germline values: CDR1 KGHSH, CDR2 LQKENI. The CDR3 is 15 amino acids. CDR3 in amino acids: CASSPPGIAAGEQYF. The CDR3 DNA reads TGTGCCAGCTCACCACCTGGGATAGCGGCGGGCGAGCAGTACTTC.

As to this clone: Other DNA sequences in the sample encode the same CDR3. J is TRBJ2-7 and V is TRBV30, with 10 bases aligning to TRBD1. Trimming cost V 2 bases and J 2 bases; bases outside gene matches: 3. The CDR3 is 14 residues long. Germline V CDR1 and CDR2: GTSNPN, SVGIG (reference sequence). The CDR3 DNA follows: TGTGCCTGGAGTACAGGGACAGGGGCCTACGAGCAGTACTTC. Protein: CAWSTGTGAYEQYF.

J is TRBJ2-3 and V is TRBV19, with D possibly TRBD1 on 5 matching bases. CDR3 size: 14 residues. V lost 5 bases and J 0 bases, leaving 9 bases between the germline ends. Germline V CDR1 and CDR2: LNHDA, SQIVND (reference sequence). The CDR3 region has the DNA TGTGCCAGTAGTTCTACAGGAAGCACAGATACGCAGTATTTT. Translation gives CASSSTGSTDTQYF.

The chain recombines TRBV19 with TRBJ2-7, with 7 bases matching TRBD1. CDR1 is LNHDA, CDR2 SQIVND, per germline (reference sequence). V was pared by 4 bases and J by 2 bases, with 5 bases of the junction left unmatched. The CDR3 sequence is 14 residues long. CDR3 loop: CASSTNRGPYEQYF. As DNA, the CDR3 is TGTGCCAGTAGTACGAACAGGGGTCCCTACGAGCAGTACTTC.

CDR3 protein: CASSYEWGLAGEETQYF. The CDR3 coding sequence is TGTGCCAGCAGTTACGAGTGGGGACTAGCGGGAGAAGAGACCCAGTACTTC. The rearrangement joins TRBV6-2 or TRBV6-3 to TRBJ2-5; 14 bases are a match to TRBD2. The trim removed 2 bases at V and 3 bases at J, leaving 5 bases unmatched. The CDR3 runs 17 residues. The germline V gene has CDR1 MNHEY and CDR2 SVGEGT.

Regarding this clone: The identical CDR3 is also encoded by other nucleotide sequences in the sample. This chain links TRBV5-1 with TRBJ2-3, with a weak D call TRBD1 (5 bases). From germline, CDR1 is SGHRS and CDR2 YFSETQ. This CDR3 is built from 15 residues. Trimming removed 0 bases from V and 0 bases from J, with 8 bases in between. CDR3 amino acids: CASSLERGSTDTQYF. The CDR3 DNA sequence: TGCGCCAGCAGCTTGGAAAGGGGAAGCACAGATACGCAGTATTTT.

This chain links TRBV13 with TRBJ2-1; 11 nucleotides line up with TRBD2. This CDR3 region has 15 residues. Germline V CDR1 and CDR2: PRHDT, FYEKMQ (reference sequence). The V segment lost 4 bases and the J segment 7 bases; nucleotides outside the gene matches: 6. The chain's CDR3 is CASSSRLAGHNEQFF. CDR3 nucleotide sequence: TGTGCCAGCAGCTCCCGACTAGCGGGGCATAATGAGCAGTTCTTC. Full variable domain (remainder filled in from reference TRBV13 and TRBJ2-1): AAGVIQSPRHLIKEKRETATLKCYPIPRHDTVYWYQQGPGQDPQFLISFYEKMQSDKGSIPDRFSAQQFSDYHSELNMSSLELGDSALYFCASSSRLAGHNEQFFGPGTRLTVL.

The V call is TRBV18, the J call TRBJ2-7; tentatively, D is TRBD1 (5 bases). From germline, CDR1 is KGHSH and CDR2 LQKENI. The CDR3 contains 14 residues. The germline V and J ends were trimmed by 1 base and 3 bases, with 10 bases remaining between them. The CDR3 loop reads CASSPLEGVYEQYF. CDR3 DNA: TGTGCCAGCTCACCACTTGAAGGGGTCTACGAGCAGTACTTC.

A word on this clone: This sample also contains other DNA sequences that code for the same CDR3. V and J are TRBV5-1 and TRBJ2-3; 7 positions agree with TRBD2. Per germline, CDR1 SGHRS and CDR2 YFSETQ. Trimming at V came to 0 bases and at J to 4 bases, leaving 2 bases not matched to a gene. This CDR3 spans 14 amino acids. Written as DNA, the CDR3 is TGCGCCAGCAGCTTGGGGGAGGGAGCAGATACGCAGTATTTT. Protein sequence: CASSLGEGADTQYF. Based on the CDR3 plus reference TRBV5-1 and TRBJ2-3, the full variable domain is KAGVTQTPRYLIKTRGQQVTLSCSPISGHRSVSWYQQTPGQGLQFLFEYFSETQRNKGNFPGRFSGRQFSNSRSEMNVSTLELGDSALYLCASSLGEGADTQYFGPGTRLTVL.

The gene calls are TRBV27 and TRBJ1-2; D possibly corresponds to TRBD1 (5 bases). The V end was cut by 0 bases, the J end by 0 bases, with 8 bases between. Germline loops: CDR1 MNHEY, CDR2 SMNVEV (reference sequence). This CDR3 has 15 amino acids. This chain's CDR3 is CASSLSGGTNYGYTF. The CDR3 DNA reads as TGTGCCAGCAGTTTATCGGGGGGGACTAACTATGGCTACACCTTC.